A single sample is the source of the 10 T cell receptor beta chains below, sequenced in a study of control samples from healthy donors and cancer patients. This table comes from immunoSEQ multiplex PCR, and its TCRdb copy is limited to in-frame clones, with some not included. The data hold about 55,000 clones, with about 96% observed a single time. The sequencing input was blood. The origin of the receptors is a woman between 18 and 30 years old in good health.

V is TRBV11-2 and J is TRBJ2-5, with 7 nucleotides matching TRBD2. V shed 6 bases and J 2 bases; nucleotides not matched to a gene: 6. Germline V gene lookup returns CDR1 SGHAT and CDR2 FQNNGV. The CDR3 has 14 residues. The CDR3 sequence is CASRTRGGQETQYF. CDR3 coding DNA: TGTGCCAGCAGAACCCGCGGGGGACAAGAGACCCAGTACTTC.

This clone was counted once. The chain joins TRBV3-1 (or the pseudogene TRBV3-2) to TRBJ1-3, with D maybe TRBD1 (6 bases). The CDR3 has 15 residues. With 3 bases removed from V and 0 bases from J, the gap between germline ends came to 9 bases. Germline V gene data show CDR1 as LGHDT and CDR2 as YNNKEL (reference sequence). As DNA, the CDR3 is TGTGCCAGCAGCCATCAGGGGAGCTCTGGAAACACCATATATTTT. This sequence encodes CASSHQGSSGNTIYF.

The chain combines TRBV6-2 or TRBV6-3 with TRBJ2-7, with D possibly matching TRBD1 (6 bases). V was clipped by 4 bases and J by 0 bases, with 16 bases between them. Germline V lookup: CDR1 MNHEY, CDR2 SVGEGT. The CDR3 is 16 amino acids. The CDR3 sequence: CASSFGDKTGSYEQYF. The CDR3 DNA reads as TGTGCCAGCAGTTTCGGAGACAAGACAGGCTCCTACGAGCAGTACTTC.

The chain recombines TRBV6-1 with TRBJ2-5; the D is unclear. V was trimmed by 0 bases and J by 0 bases, leaving 11 bases between them. Germline V CDR1 and CDR2: MNHNS, SASEGT. The CDR3 has 16 amino acids. CDR3 region: CASSEAGGGYQETQYF. The CDR3 DNA follows: TGTGCCAGCAGTGAAGCGGGCGGTGGGTACCAAGAGACCCAGTACTTC.

The rearrangement links TRBV10-2 to TRBJ2-3; D might be TRBD2 (6 bases). Looked up from germline, CDR1 is WSHSY and CDR2 is SAAADI. The CDR3 length is 14 residues. Trimming left V 0 bases short and J 3 bases short, with 7 bases between. The CDR3 region has the DNA TGCGCCAGCAGTGAGTCCGGGGGTACAGATACGCAGTATTTT. Amino acid sequence: CASSESGGTDTQYF.

In DNA, the CDR3 is TGTGCCAGCAGCTTAGTAGGGGCGTCGGGAAACTATAGGCCCTACGAGCAGTACTTC. As protein: CASSLVGASGNYRPYEQYF. The chain joins TRBV7-8 to TRBJ2-7; D is tentatively TRBD1 or TRBD2 (5 bases each). Trimming shortened V by 1 base and J by 2 bases, and 24 bases separated the two germline ends. Per germline, CDR1 SGHVS and CDR2 FQNEAQ. CDR3 length: 19 residues. Supplemented by reference TRBV7-8 and TRBJ2-7, the full variable domain reads GAGVSQSPRYKVAKRGQDVALRCDPISGHVSLFWYQQALGQGPEFLTYFQNEAQLDKSGLPSDRFFAERPEGSVSTLKIQRTQQEDSAVYLCASSLVGASGNYRPYEQYFGPGTRLTVT.

The rearrangement joins TRBV30 to TRBJ1-1; D remains unclear. The V end was cut by 1 base, the J end by 4 bases, with 10 bases between. This CDR3 spans 13 amino acids. Germline V CDR1 and CDR2: GTSNPN, SVGIG (reference sequence). The CDR3 region has the DNA TGTGCCTGGAGTGGGGGAGGGAGCACTGAAGCTTTCTTT. It specifies CAWSGGGSTEAFF.

The rearrangement links TRBV28 to TRBJ2-5; D unclear. Germline CDR1 reads MDHEN; CDR2 reads SYDVKM. The V end was cut by 8 bases, the J end by 2 bases, with 9 bases between. The CDR3 has 12 amino acids. CDR3 loop: CASRAPQETQYF. The CDR3 DNA reads as TGTGCCAGCCGGGCGCCACAAGAGACCCAGTACTTC.

The chain is built from TRBV7-2 and TRBJ2-1; no clear D gene. The length of the CDR3 is 12 residues. Germline CDR1 reads SGHTA; CDR2 reads FQGNSA. V gave up 4 bases and J gave up 10 bases, with 11 bases separating them. The CDR3 bases are TGTGCCAGCAGCTCCCGCAGTGGGGAGCAGTTCTTC. Translating gives CASSSRSGEQFF.

The chain recombines TRBV20-1 with TRBJ1-2; D is ambiguous. The V gene's germline CDR1 is DFQATT and CDR2 SNEGSKA (reference sequence). The CDR3 is 11 residues long. Trimming stripped 2 bases from V and 8 bases from J, with 9 bases between. The CDR3 sequence is CSARTPGGYTF. CDR3 nucleotide sequence: TGCAGTGCTAGAACACCGGGGGGCTACACCTTC.